The following is a TCR beta chain sequence with its context. As yet, its antigen is unknown. These data originate in a study of T cells in Graves' hyperthyroidism and ophthalmopathy. Study observations and caveats: Through a model of 13 V-J features, ophthalmopathy was separated from stable hyperthyroidism.

The source material, RNA transcripts, was used to amplify TCR beta CDR3 regions. A first-round RT-PCR of the TCR CDR3 used the HTBI primer set. MiXCR was run by TCRdb on the multiplex PCR reads, yielding one entry per CDR3 protein. The sample has some 490,000 distinct CDR3 sequences, around 16% seen once. At least 3 on the Clinical Activity Score was recorded for ophthalmopathy patients, who also had NOSPECS grade at least 4 and duration under 3 months. Per germline, CDR1 DFQATT and CDR2 SNEGSKA (reference sequence). The CDR3 spans 14 residues. Trimming took 5 bases from V and 0 from J, leaving 14 bases between them.

The chain links TRBV20-1 to TRBJ2-7, with a weak D call TRBD1 (5 bases). The sample consisted of blood. This clonotype was sampled from a woman aged 25 to 39 with Graves' ophthalmopathy. In DNA form, the CDR3 reads TGCAGTGCTCCCATCCCAGGGTTCTCCTACGAGCAGTACTTC. Its protein is CSAPIPGFSYEQYF.